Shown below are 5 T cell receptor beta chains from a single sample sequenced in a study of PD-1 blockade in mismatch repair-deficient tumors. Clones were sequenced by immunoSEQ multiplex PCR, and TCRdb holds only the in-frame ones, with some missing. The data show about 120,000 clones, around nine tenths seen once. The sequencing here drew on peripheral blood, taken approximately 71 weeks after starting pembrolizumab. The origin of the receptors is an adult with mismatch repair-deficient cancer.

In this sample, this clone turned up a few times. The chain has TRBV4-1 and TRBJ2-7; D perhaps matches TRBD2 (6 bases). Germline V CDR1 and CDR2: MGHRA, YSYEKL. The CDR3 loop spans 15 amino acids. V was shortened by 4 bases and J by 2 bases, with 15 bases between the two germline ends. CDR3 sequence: CASSRGSGDPYEQYF. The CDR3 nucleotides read TGCGCCAGCAGCCGTGGGTCGGGGGACCCCTACGAGCAGTACTTC.

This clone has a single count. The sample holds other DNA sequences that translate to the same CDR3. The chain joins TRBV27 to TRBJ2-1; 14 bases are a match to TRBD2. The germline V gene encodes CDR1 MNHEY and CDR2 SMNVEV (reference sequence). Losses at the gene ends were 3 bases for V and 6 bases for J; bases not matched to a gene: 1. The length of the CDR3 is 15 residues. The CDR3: CASSFGTSGSNEQFF. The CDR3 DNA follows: TGTGCCAGCAGTTTTGGGACTAGCGGGAGCAATGAGCAGTTCTTC.

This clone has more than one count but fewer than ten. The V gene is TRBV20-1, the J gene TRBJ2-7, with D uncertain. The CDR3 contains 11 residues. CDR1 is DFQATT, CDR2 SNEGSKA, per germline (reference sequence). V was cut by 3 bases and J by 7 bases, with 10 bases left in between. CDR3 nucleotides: TGCAGTGCTAGTAGTCCTTTGGAGCAGTACTTC. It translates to CSASSPLEQYF.

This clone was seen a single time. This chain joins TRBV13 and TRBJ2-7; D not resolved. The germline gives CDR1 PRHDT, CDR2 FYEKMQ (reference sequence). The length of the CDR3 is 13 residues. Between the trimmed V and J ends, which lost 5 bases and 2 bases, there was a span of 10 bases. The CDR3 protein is CASSPATAYEQYF. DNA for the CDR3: TGTGCCAGCAGCCCCGCTACGGCCTACGAGCAGTACTTC.

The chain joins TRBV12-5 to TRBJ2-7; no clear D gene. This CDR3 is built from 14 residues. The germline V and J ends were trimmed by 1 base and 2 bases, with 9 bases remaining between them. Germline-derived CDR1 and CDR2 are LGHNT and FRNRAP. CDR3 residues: CASGLDSYPYEQYF. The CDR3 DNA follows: TGTGCTAGTGGTTTGGACAGCTACCCCTACGAGCAGTACTTC.